This T cell receptor beta chain is from a study of blood T cell repertoires in COVID-19. For the study at large: Sites in the United States, Italy and Spain provided acute and convalescent COVID-19 samples. T cells, B-cell-depleted T cells, or PBMCs provided the cDNA or gDNA that served as material.

The ends were cut back, 5 bases at V and 4 bases at J, with 12 bases in the middle. Germline loops: CDR1 MDHEN, CDR2 SYDVKM. This CDR3 comprises 14 residues. In the original workflow: Reference gene primers were amplified, and this amplification served to estimate nucleated cell counts. TCRdb's table, derived via immunoSEQ multiplex PCR, lists solely in-frame clones and lacks some. The V and J calls and clone size come from that table; D and trimming were worked out from the DNA. Of a few hundred thousand clones in the sample, around 84% were seen once. The origin of this receptor is a young man with active or convalescent COVID-19. The J gene is TRBJ1-3, the V gene TRBV28; TRBD1 is a possible D gene (6 bases). Sequenced material: peripheral blood. The CDR3 nucleotides read TGTGCCAGCAGTCTCCCAGGGGTAGGAAACACCATATATTTT. Amino acid sequence: CASSLPGVGNTIYF.